This T cell receptor (beta chain) appears in the sequencing data of a study of shared clonotypes between healthy human individuals (dated by TCRdb to the early 2020s). Context from the whole study: A couple of women and a few men aged 18 to 49 years were included in the cohort. Per donor, leukapheresis produced somewhere between about 0.9 and 9.5 billion PBMCs. Libraries were prepared and TCR repertoires were sequenced by different laboratories using diverse techniques, in order to increase sequencing depth and limit assay-specific biases. Per donor, three plates each were used for CD4 naive and CD4 memory, two for CD8 naive, and one for CD8 memory. To estimate repertoire size and how much clonotype sharing occurs between individuals, the study deeply sequenced the blood TCR repertoires of roughly 5 healthy adults.

TCR CDR3 regions were amplified from genomic DNA by multiplex PCR using the deep immunoSEQ assay. Extracted genomic DNA from each cell subset was spread evenly across all wells of several immunoSEQ 96-well plates, with each plate serving as a replicate. Each replicate PCR for sorted subsets received about 180 ng genomic DNA, equal to tens of thousands of T cell genomes. The purified libraries were quantified using a Qubit 3.0 fluorometer, sized with a Bioanalyzer 2100, and then quantified again using the KAPA Library Quantification kit. Every immunoSEQ 96-well plate was sequenced on a dedicated single-read 150-cycle Illumina NextSeq 550 flow cell. Regarding the original processing steps: The immunoSEQ output contained only junctional sequences without quality scores, so filtering could not match that applied to full-length reads. To assign V/J genes and CDR3, sequences were annotated against IMGT germline references using PyIR, a Python wrapper for IgBLAST v1.9. Reads were filtered out if the reads had weak V/J assignments (E-value above 1e-6), no CDR3, stop codons, out-of-frame junctions, or ambiguous translated residues. V3J clonotypes were defined as sequences sharing an identical inferred V gene, J gene, and CDR3 amino acid sequence. The percentage overlap between two repertoires was calculated by dividing the number of shared unique clonotypes by the size of the smaller repertoire. RTK rarefaction, the Chao1 estimator, and Recon v2.1 estimates of unobserved clonotypes were used to assess repertoire richness. Generation probabilities for all TCRbeta clonotypes obtained by the gDNA method from a handful of donors were computed using OLGA. Not all clones reach the TCRdb copy of this immuneACCESS table, which keeps in-frame sequences only. Checked studies attribute under half of the gap to unresolved V genes and leave the rest unexplained. That table is the source of V, J and clone size, and D and trimming were worked out from the DNA. This sample holds around 700,000 clones; around 73% were observed only once. The ten biggest clones cover around 1.7% of the sample.

Deletion took 10 bases off V and 0 bases off J, with a span of 20 bases between the germline ends. Based on the germline V gene (reference sequence), the CDR1 and CDR2 sequences are LNHDA and SQIVND. The CDR3 spans 16 residues, from the cysteine through the phenylalanine. Kept here is only the CDR3 DNA, which spans 48 bases and is read in frame from base 1. General study outcomes and caveats: The small number of donors limited the genetic and exposure-history diversity represented. Incomplete sequencing was indicated by rarefaction of sorted-subset datasets, despite the large sequencing depth. Compared with non-shared clonotypes, the clonotypes found in all four sorted-subset donors had higher generation probabilities. Sampling was restricted to blood, and TCR repertoires in tissues likely differ from the TCR repertoires found in blood. Pairwise subsampling indicated that sequencing depth was expected to affect the degree of clonotype sharing among donors. Naive subsets generally had larger estimated clonotype richness than memory subsets. Roughly 5% of naive CD4, 3% to 3.5% of naive CD8, about 2.4% of memory CD4, and over 0.35% of memory CD8 clonotypes were shared across a few donors.

The donors were healthy, HIV-negative adults with no recently reported acute infections or vaccinations. Only Caucasian adults living in Nashville, Tennessee, USA were represented among the donors. CD4+ T cells were enriched by magnetic negative selection; naive cells were then positively selected on CD45RA, and the negative fraction formed the memory subset. Blood was obtained by leukapheresis, after which PBMCs were separated by Ficoll-Histopaque density gradient centrifugation and cryopreserved in liquid nitrogen vapor phase. Purity and quantity of every magnetically sorted T cell population were checked by analytical flow cytometry. Genomic DNA was isolated from each sorted fraction and quantified by UV absorbance on a Nanodrop 2000c. Comment on this clone: No antigen is known for it. The sample holds no much larger clone one base away, and base qualities are not on file.

The source of this sequence is a woman aged 30 to 39 in good health. Recombination joined TRBV19 with TRBJ2-3; the D segment cannot be called with confidence. Material for sequencing was memory CD4+ T cells sorted from blood. The cell subset or site tag for this specimen amounts to: CD45RA-negative fraction. DNA sequence: TGTGCCACCTCGGCCCAGGCAGCCCCTAGCACAGATACGCAGTATTTT. Its protein product is CATSAQAAPSTDTQYF.